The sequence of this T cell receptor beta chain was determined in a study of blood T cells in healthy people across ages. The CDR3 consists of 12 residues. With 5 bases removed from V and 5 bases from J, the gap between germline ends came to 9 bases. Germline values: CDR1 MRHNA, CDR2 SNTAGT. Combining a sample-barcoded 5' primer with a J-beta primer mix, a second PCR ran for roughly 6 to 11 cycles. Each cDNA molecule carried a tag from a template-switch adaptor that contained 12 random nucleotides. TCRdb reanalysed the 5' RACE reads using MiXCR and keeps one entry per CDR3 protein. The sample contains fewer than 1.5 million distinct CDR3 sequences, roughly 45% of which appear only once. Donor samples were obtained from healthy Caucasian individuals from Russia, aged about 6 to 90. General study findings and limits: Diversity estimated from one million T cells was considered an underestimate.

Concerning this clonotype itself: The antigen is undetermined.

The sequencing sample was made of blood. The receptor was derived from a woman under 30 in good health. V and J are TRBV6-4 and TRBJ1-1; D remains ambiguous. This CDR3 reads CASSTNVTEAFF. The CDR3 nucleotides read TGTGCCAGCAGTACGAATGTTACTGAAGCTTTCTTT.